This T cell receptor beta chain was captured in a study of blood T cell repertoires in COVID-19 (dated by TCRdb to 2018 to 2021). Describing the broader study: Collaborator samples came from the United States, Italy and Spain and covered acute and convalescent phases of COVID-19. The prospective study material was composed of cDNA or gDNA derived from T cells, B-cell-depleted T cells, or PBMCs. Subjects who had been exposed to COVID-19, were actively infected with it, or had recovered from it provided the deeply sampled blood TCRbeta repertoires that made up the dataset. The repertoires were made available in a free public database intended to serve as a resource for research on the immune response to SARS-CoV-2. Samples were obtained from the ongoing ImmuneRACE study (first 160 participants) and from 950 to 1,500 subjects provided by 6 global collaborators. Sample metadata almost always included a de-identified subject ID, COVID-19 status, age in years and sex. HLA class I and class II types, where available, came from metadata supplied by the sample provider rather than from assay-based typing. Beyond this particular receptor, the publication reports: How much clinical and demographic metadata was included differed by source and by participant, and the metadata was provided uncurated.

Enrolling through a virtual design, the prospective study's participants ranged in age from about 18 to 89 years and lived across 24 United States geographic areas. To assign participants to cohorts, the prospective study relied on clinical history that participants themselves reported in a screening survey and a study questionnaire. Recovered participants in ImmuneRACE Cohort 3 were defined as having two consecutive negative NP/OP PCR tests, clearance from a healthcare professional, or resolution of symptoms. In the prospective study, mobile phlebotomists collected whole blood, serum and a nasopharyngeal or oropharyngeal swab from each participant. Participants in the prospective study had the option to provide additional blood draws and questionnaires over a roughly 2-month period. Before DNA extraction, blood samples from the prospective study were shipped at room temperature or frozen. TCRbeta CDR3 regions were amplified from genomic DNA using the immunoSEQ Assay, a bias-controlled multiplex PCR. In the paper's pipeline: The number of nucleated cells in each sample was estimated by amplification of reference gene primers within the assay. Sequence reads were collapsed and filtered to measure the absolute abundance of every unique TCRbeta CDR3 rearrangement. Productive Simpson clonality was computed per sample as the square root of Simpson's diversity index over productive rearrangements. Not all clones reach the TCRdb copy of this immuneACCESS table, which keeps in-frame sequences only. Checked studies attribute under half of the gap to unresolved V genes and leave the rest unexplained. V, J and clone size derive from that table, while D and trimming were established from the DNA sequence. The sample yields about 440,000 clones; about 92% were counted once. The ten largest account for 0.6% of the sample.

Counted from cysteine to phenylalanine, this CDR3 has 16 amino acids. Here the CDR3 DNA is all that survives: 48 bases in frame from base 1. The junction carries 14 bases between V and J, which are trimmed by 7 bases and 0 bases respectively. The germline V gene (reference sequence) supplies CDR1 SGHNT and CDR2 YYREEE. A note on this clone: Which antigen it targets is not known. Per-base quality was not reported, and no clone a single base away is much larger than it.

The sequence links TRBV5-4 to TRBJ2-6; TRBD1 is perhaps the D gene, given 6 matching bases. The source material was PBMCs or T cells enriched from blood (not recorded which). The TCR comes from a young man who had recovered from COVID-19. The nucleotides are TGTGCCAGCGGCCCGGGACACCGCTCTGGGGCCAACGTCCTGACTTTC. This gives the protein CASGPGHRSGANVLTF.